This section outlines one T cell receptor beta chain sequence together with its context. Trimming left V 3 bases short and J 2 bases short, with 10 bases between. This CDR3 spans 15 amino acids. The germline gives CDR1 SGHTA, CDR2 FQGNSA. This sample was included in a study of early T cells in non-severe SARS-CoV-2 infection. TCRdb reprocessed the 5' RACE reads with MiXCR, giving one entry per CDR3 protein. Seen here are about 67,000 distinct CDR3 sequences, about a tenth observed once, and the top ten hold about a sixth. The chain combines TRBV7-2 with TRBJ1-4; the D gene is possibly TRBD1 (5 bases). The sample here was whole blood, taken at baseline. The sequence came from an adult who was a healthcare worker with PCR-confirmed SARS-CoV-2 infection or an uninfected control (not recorded which). CDR3 bases: TGTGCCAGCAGCTTTGCCAGGGCGACTAATGAAAAACTGTTTTTT. Protein: CASSFARATNEKLFF.